This T cell receptor beta chain was identified during a study of neurological immune-mediated disorders. Time point reported: longitudinal time-point 3. The unsorted libraries had their origin in 2 million PBMCs stored at -80 C. Germline V CDR1 and CDR2: DFQATT, SNEGSKA (reference sequence). The CDR3 runs 14 residues. V lost 5 bases, J lost 15 bases, and 12 bases stayed unmatched. The cDNA was synthesized by 5'RACE incorporating 10-nucleotide random UMIs. TCRdb processed the 5' RACE reads anew with MiXCR; each CDR3 protein has one entry. The repertoire holds roughly 100,000 distinct CDR3 sequences, with 10% to 13% as singletons.

The receptor was derived from a female donor with HTLV-1-associated myelopathy (HAM/TSP). Sequencing used PBMCs. The rearrangement uses TRBV20-1 and TRBJ2-4; 14 nucleotides match TRBD2. The CDR3 loop is CSAHPGLAGARPYF. In nucleotides, the CDR3 is TGCAGTGCTCACCCGGGACTAGCGGGGGCCCGTCCGTACTTC.